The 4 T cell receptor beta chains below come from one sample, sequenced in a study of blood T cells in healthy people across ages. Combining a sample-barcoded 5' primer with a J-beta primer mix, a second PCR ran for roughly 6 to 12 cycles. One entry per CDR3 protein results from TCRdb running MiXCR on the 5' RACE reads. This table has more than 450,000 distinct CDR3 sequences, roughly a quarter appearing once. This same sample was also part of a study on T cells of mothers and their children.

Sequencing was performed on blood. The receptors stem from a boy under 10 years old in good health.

The CDR3 DNA reads TGTGCCTGGAGGGAAGTAGGACGGAAGTACTATGGCTACACCTTC. Translated: CAWREVGRKYYGYTF. The genes are TRBV30 and TRBJ1-2; D gene ambiguous. Germline loops: CDR1 GTSNPN, CDR2 SVGIG (reference sequence). The CDR3 sequence is 15 residues long. Trimming removed 3 bases at V and 3 bases at J, with 17 bases between.

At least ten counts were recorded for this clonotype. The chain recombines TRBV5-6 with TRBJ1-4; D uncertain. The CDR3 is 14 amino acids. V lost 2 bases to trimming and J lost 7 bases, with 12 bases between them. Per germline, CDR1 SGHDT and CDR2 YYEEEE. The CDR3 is CASSFDPIGEKLFF. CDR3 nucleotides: TGTGCCAGCAGCTTTGACCCCATCGGTGAAAAACTGTTTTTT.

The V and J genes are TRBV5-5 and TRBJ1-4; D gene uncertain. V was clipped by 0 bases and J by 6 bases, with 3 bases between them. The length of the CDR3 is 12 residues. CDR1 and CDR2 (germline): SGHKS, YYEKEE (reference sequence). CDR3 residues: CASSLGHEKLFF. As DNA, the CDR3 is TGTGCCAGCAGCTTGGGACATGAAAAACTGTTTTTT.

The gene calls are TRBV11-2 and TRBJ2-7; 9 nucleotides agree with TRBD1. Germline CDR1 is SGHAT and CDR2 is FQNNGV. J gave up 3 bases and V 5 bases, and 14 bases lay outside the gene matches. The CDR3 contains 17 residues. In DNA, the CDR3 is TGTGCCAGCAGCCTCCAGAGGGGACAGGGCGAGGACTACGAGCAGTACTTC. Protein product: CASSLQRGQGEDYEQYF.